The rows below give T cell receptor beta chains drawn from one sample of a study of regulatory dendritic cells for organ transplantation. Clones were read by immunoSEQ multiplex PCR, and TCRdb kept only the in-frame ones, dropping some. Here the sample spans nearly 30,000 clones, about 79% being singletons. The sample comprised memory CD4+ T cells from blood. Receptors originate from a human donor in good health. The conserved cysteine and the conserved F or W are not part of the CDR3 here. Not all rows give a size; the values are once, few, many and, for expanded clones, a class.

TRBJ2-1	NA	TRBV7-3	ASSAPGQGRNEQF
TRBJ1-1	once	TRBV7-3	ASSLNPYATEAF
TRBJ1-1	few	TRBV27	ASSPGGAFGQAFAEAF
TRBJ1-2	NA	TRBV6-6	ASSPTDEARRGYT
TRBJ1-6	NA	TRBV2	ASSVAGRNSPLH
TRBJ1-4	NA	TRBV5-4	ASSSGTVNEKLF
TRBJ2-7	NA	TRBV7-2	ASSFSASGTYEQY
TRBJ1-1	few	TRBV27	ASSLSGGHTEAF
TRBJ2-1	NA	TRBV10-3	AIREEREGHNEQF
TRBJ2-3	NA	TRBV21-1	ASSKEGSGLEFFISPDTQY
TRBJ2-3	NA	TRBV11-2	ASSLDRGLADTQY
TRBJ2-7	NA	TRBV6-5	ASSYSNNRMDEQY
TRBJ1-2	NA	TRBV6-5	ASSYTTEPAGGYT
TRBJ2-5	NA	TRBV11-2	ASTQFQGPGETQY
TRBJ1-2	NA	TRBV5-1	ASSLGNRDRGRGYT
TRBJ1-4	NA	TRBV30	AWSSGTVNEKLF
TRBJ2-7	once	TRBV6-1	ASSEGPEAYEQY
TRBJ2-3	NA	TRBV6-5	ASSPGGSTDTQY
TRBJ1-1	NA	TRBV6-5	ATRLGRWDTEAF
TRBJ2-7	NA	TRBV28	ASSINYEQY
TRBJ2-3	NA	TRBV6-1	ASRKTGDGTDTQY
TRBJ1-1	NA	TRBV30	ASFIQGAYTEAF
TRBJ1-1	NA	TRBV18	ASSPVRQNQNTEAF
TRBJ2-1	NA	TRBV11-1	ASSQGGEGKQF
TRBJ1-2	NA	TRBV28	ASSFPRGGYT
TRBJ2-6	few	TRBV6-1	ASRPQGSGANVLT
TRBJ2-2	NA	TRBV19	ASSKQGSNTGELF
TRBJ2-2	NA	TRBV4-2	ASSHPTGELF
TRBJ2-7	NA	TRBV15	ATSKGQSATSYEQY
TRBJ1-4	NA	TRBV18	ASSPGVGEKLF
TRBJ2-7	NA	TRBV10-2	ASSESGTGSYEQY
TRBJ1-2	NA	TRBV2	ASRGQNYGYT
TRBJ1-2	NA	TRBV7-3	ASSLIQGTEGYT
TRBJ1-1	NA	TRBV19	ASSITGQGNTEAF
TRBJ1-2	few	TRBV19	ASRGGKLDYGYT
TRBJ2-5	NA	TRBV5-1	ASSYRGLAETQETQY
TRBJ1-1	few	TRBV7-9	ASSPTLWVNTEAF
TRBJ2-6	NA	TRBV6-1	ASSEQGARANVLT